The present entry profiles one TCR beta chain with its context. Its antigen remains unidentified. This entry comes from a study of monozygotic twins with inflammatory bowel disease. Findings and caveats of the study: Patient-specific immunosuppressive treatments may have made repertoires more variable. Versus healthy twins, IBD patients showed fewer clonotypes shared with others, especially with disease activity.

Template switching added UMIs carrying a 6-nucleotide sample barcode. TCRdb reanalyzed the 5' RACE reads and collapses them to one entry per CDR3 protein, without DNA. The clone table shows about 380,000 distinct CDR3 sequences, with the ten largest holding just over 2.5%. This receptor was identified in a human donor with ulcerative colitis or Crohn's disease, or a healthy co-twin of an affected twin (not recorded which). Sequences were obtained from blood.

This CDR3 is CASSTRDRANVLTF. This chain links TRBV4-1 with TRBJ2-6; lacking DNA, the TRBD1 call made by TCRdb goes unchecked. Per the germline V gene, CDR1 is MGHRA and CDR2 is YSYEKL. The CDR3 has 14 amino acids.